What follows are 26 T cell receptor beta chains derived from one specimen sequenced in a study of T cell responses to AZD1222 COVID-19 vaccine. The assay was immunoSEQ multiplex PCR, and TCRdb's table has in-frame clones only and misses some. The top ten clones hold more than 10% of a sample with over 100,000 clones, just over 85% of them seen once. The starting material was peripheral blood, obtained on day 0 of AZD1222 vaccination. The receptor set was obtained from an adult in good health.

This clone was found once. The DNA for the CDR3 is TGTGCCAGTAGTATGTGGGGGGAACAGCCCCAGCATTTT. This sequence encodes CASSMWGEQPQHF. The chain has TRBV19 and TRBJ1-5; perhaps TRBD1 as D (5 bases). This CDR3 has 13 amino acids. Germline V gives CDR1 LNHDA, CDR2 SQIVND (reference sequence). V lost 3 bases and J lost 7, with 10 bases in between.

This rearrangement joins TRBV12-3 or TRBV12-4 to TRBJ1-5; D uncertain. V lost 3 bases, J lost 7 bases, and 10 bases lay in between. This CDR3 comprises 13 residues. The CDR3 DNA reads as TGTGCCAGCAGTTTTGAGAATAGGCAGCCCCAGCATTTT. As protein: CASSFENRQPQHF.

The chain recombines TRBV3-1 (or the pseudogene TRBV3-2) with TRBJ2-3; the D call may be TRBD1 or TRBD2 (5 bases each). V lost 3 bases to trimming and J lost 5 bases, with 21 bases between them. Germline V gene data show CDR1 as LGHDT and CDR2 as YNNKEL (reference sequence). This CDR3 region has 17 residues. The CDR3 loop reads CASSQGYRDPSGDTQYF. The DNA for the CDR3 is TGTGCCAGCAGCCAGGGGTACCGGGACCCATCGGGAGATACGCAGTATTTT.

The chain joins TRBV23-1 to TRBJ1-6, with D tentatively TRBD1 (5 bases). TRBV23-1 is marked as an open reading frame, function uncertain. Between the trimmed V and J ends, which lost 1 base and 11 bases, there was a span of 12 bases. This CDR3 comprises 14 residues. The CDR3 sequence: CASSQFQGTAPLHF. The CDR3 nucleotides are TGCGCCAGCAGTCAATTTCAGGGTACAGCACCCCTCCACTTT.

In this sample, this clone turned up a few times. The chain combines TRBV5-6 with TRBJ1-2; perhaps TRBD1 as D (5 bases). From germline, CDR1 is SGHDT and CDR2 YYEEEE. CDR3 size: 12 residues. V lost 4 bases to trimming and J lost 7 bases, with 11 bases between them. The CDR3 loop reads CASSRPGGGYTF. The CDR3 coding sequence is TGTGCCAGCAGCCGCCCGGGGGGTGGCTACACCTTC.

This clone showed up just once. This chain joins TRBV15 and TRBJ1-5; no clear D. The germline V gene has CDR1 LNHNV and CDR2 YYDKDF (reference sequence). Between the trimmed V and J ends, which lost 3 bases and 5 bases, there was a span of 8 bases. The CDR3 has 13 residues. CDR3 residues: CATSREKDQPQHF. DNA for the CDR3: TGTGCCACCAGCAGGGAGAAGGATCAGCCCCAGCATTTT.

This chain joins TRBV9 and TRBJ2-5; D is unclear. Trimming took 3 bases from V and 7 from J, leaving 16 bases between them. Per the germline V gene, CDR1 is SGDLS and CDR2 is YYNGEE. CDR3 size: 14 residues. The DNA for the CDR3 is TGTGCCAGCAGCGACCACCAGGCCGTGGGGACCCAGTACTTC. Its protein is CASSDHQAVGTQYF.

The CDR3 region has the DNA TGTGCCTGGAGTGGGGGTGTAGTAAATGAGCAGTTCTTC. Its translation is CAWSGGVVNEQFF. The V and J genes are TRBV30 and TRBJ2-1; D gene uncertain. Germline V gene data show CDR1 as GTSNPN and CDR2 as SVGIG (reference sequence). The ends were cut back, 1 base at V and 7 bases at J, with 11 bases in the middle. This CDR3 is 13 amino acids long.

This sequence joins TRBV24-1 and TRBJ1-5, with no clear D. The V end lost 0 bases, the J end lost 5 bases, and 7 bases lay between the germline ends. There are 14 residues in the CDR3. The germline gives CDR1 KGHDR, CDR2 SFDVKD. CDR3 bases: TGTGCCACCAGTGATTTGTATAGGGATCAGCCCCAGCATTTT. It codes for CATSDLYRDQPQHF.

The chain employs TRBV6-2 or TRBV6-3 and TRBJ2-7, with a weak D call TRBD2 (6 bases). Per germline, CDR1 MNHEY and CDR2 SVGEGT. Trimming pared 5 bases from V and 4 bases from J, leaving 12 bases between. The CDR3 runs to 13 residues. This CDR3 reads CASSTGTPYEQYF. The CDR3 nucleotides are TGTGCCAGCAGTACCGGGACTCCATACGAGCAGTACTTC.

The chain recombines TRBV5-1 with TRBJ2-6; TRBD1 or TRBD2 may be the D gene (5 bases each). The V and J ends lost 0 bases and 2 bases respectively, with 12 bases between them. CDR3 length: 17 residues. Germline values: CDR1 SGHRS, CDR2 YFSETQ. The DNA of the CDR3 is TGCGCCAGCAGCTTGGCGGTTGGGGGAACTGGGGCCAACGTCCTGACTTTC. Its protein is CASSLAVGGTGANVLTF.

The chain carries TRBV5-1 and TRBJ1-1, with 7 positions matching TRBD1. Germline lookup yields CDR1 SGHRS and CDR2 YFSETQ. This CDR3 has 15 amino acids. The ends lost 1 base at V and 3 bases at J; junction bases unmatched: 6. The chain's CDR3 is CASSLRRGGDTEAFF. The CDR3 DNA sequence: TGCGCCAGCAGCTTGCGCAGGGGGGGAGACACTGAAGCTTTCTTT.

The gene calls are TRBV27 and TRBJ2-3; the D call may be TRBD1 or TRBD2 (6 bases each). The germline V gene encodes CDR1 MNHEY and CDR2 SMNVEV (reference sequence). V lost 5 bases and J 5 bases, leaving 14 bases between the germline ends. The CDR3 contains 14 residues. CDR3 bases: TGTGCCAGCAGTCGACGAGGGGGGTTAGATACGCAGTATTTT. Its protein is CASSRRGGLDTQYF.

The genes are TRBV4-1 and TRBJ1-2; TRBD1 aligns across 10 bases. CDR3 length: 14 residues. Germline CDR1 reads MGHRA; CDR2 reads YSYEKL. With V trimmed by 7 bases and J by 6 bases, 8 bases remained unmatched. This CDR3 is CASTSPGQGHGYTF. The CDR3 region has the DNA TGCGCCAGCACGTCCCCGGGACAGGGGCATGGCTACACCTTC.

This chain links TRBV24-1 with TRBJ1-2; TRBD1 is a possible D gene (6 bases). The germline CDR1 and CDR2 sequences are KGHDR and SFDVKD. V shed 4 bases and J shed 8 bases, with 13 bases lying between them. The CDR3 runs 13 residues. The CDR3 region is CATSERQESGYTF. The CDR3 DNA is TGTGCCACCAGTGAGCGACAGGAATCCGGCTACACCTTC.

The chain carries TRBV27 and TRBJ1-2; 8 nucleotides line up with TRBD1. Trimming cost V 4 bases and J 4 bases; bases outside gene matches: 17. Per the germline V gene, CDR1 is MNHEY and CDR2 is SMNVEV (reference sequence). This CDR3 spans 18 amino acids. CDR3 region: CASSSRGAGGLIGYGYTF. For the CDR3, the DNA is TGTGCCAGCAGTTCCCGAGGGGCAGGGGGCTTAATTGGCTATGGCTACACCTTC.

The V call is TRBV19, the J call TRBJ1-1; D is undetermined. Germline V gene sequence: CDR1 LNHDA, CDR2 SQIVND (reference sequence). V lost 6 bases, J lost 5 bases, and 13 bases lay in between. CDR3 length equals 13 residues. The CDR3, as DNA: TGTGCCAGTAGCCCAACGGATGGGACTGAAGCTTTCTTT. Translated: CASSPTDGTEAFF.

This chain joins TRBV19 and TRBJ1-2; D is possibly TRBD1 (5 bases). The CDR3 has 15 residues. CDR1 is LNHDA, CDR2 SQIVND, per germline (reference sequence). V dropped 2 bases and J dropped 4 bases, with 14 bases sitting between them. The CDR3 here is CASSIRQGIAYGYTF. CDR3 sequence (DNA): TGTGCCAGTAGTATAAGGCAGGGAATTGCCTATGGCTACACCTTC.

The chain recombines TRBV5-1 with TRBJ2-7, with a weak D call TRBD1 (5 bases). Germline assignment: CDR1 SGHRS and CDR2 YFSETQ. Between the trimmed V and J ends, which lost 5 bases and 5 bases, there was a span of 11 bases. The CDR3 runs to 12 residues. CDR3 sequence reads: CASSQGVHEQYF. CDR3 nucleotides: TGCGCCAGCAGTCAGGGCGTTCACGAGCAGTACTTC.

This chain joins TRBV18 and TRBJ1-1; TRBD1 is a possible D gene (5 bases). Looked up from germline, CDR1 is KGHSH and CDR2 is LQKENI. V lost 2 bases to trimming and J lost 3 bases, with 10 bases between them. The CDR3 runs 14 residues. This CDR3 is CASSPGARDTEAFF. CDR3 DNA sequence: TGTGCCAGCTCACCAGGGGCCCGGGACACTGAAGCTTTCTTT.

This rearrangement joins TRBV7-2 to TRBJ2-7; 11 positions agree with TRBD1. Trimming at V came to 5 bases and at J to 5 bases, leaving 8 bases not matched to a gene. Germline CDR1 is SGHTA and CDR2 is FQGNSA. This CDR3 is 15 amino acids long. The CDR3 here is CASSALGQGAHEQYF. CDR3 coding DNA: TGTGCCAGCAGCGCCCTAGGACAGGGGGCCCACGAGCAGTACTTC. Full variable domain (outside the CDR3, taken from reference TRBV7-2 and TRBJ2-7): GAGVSQSPSNKVTEKGKDVELRCDPISGHTALYWYRQSLGQGLEFLIYFQGNSAPDKSGLPSDRFSAERTGGSVSTLTIQRTQQEDSAVYLCASSALGQGAHEQYFGPGTRLTVT.

The chain employs TRBV1 and TRBJ2-2; the table names TRBD2, a call not compared with the DNA. TRBV1 is noted as a pseudogene. This CDR3 is 22 amino acids long. This CDR3 reads CTSSHPGLAGGLGDLNTGELFF. The CDR3 region has the DNA TGCACCAGCAGCCATCCTGGACTAGCGGGAGGGCTGGGAGACCTAAACACCGGGGAGCTGTTTTTT.

The chain is built from TRBV6-5 and TRBJ2-6; 7 nucleotides agree with TRBD1. This CDR3 region has 16 residues. Germline lookup yields CDR1 MNHEY and CDR2 SVGAGI. V trimming: 2 bases; J trimming: 4 bases; junction bases outside the gene matches: 5. The CDR3 reads CASSYEGAQGANVLTF. In nucleotides, the CDR3 is TGTGCCAGCAGTTACGAGGGGGCGCAAGGGGCCAACGTCCTGACTTTC.

V usage is TRBV9 and J usage is TRBJ2-3; D is unclear. CDR1 and CDR2 (germline): SGDLS, YYNGEE. CDR3 length equals 17 residues. The ends were cut back, 0 bases at V and 6 bases at J, with 20 bases in the middle. For the CDR3, the DNA is TGTGCCAGCAGCGTAGTTCCCTACCCCAATGCCCCGGATACGCAGTATTTT. Protein sequence: CASSVVPYPNAPDTQYF.

The rearrangement joins TRBV5-1 to TRBJ1-2; a weak D match, TRBD1 (5 bases). V dropped 3 bases and J dropped 4 bases, with 13 bases sitting between them. The CDR3 has 14 amino acids. The V gene's germline CDR1 is SGHRS and CDR2 YFSETQ. CDR3 coding DNA: TGCGCCAGCAGCTCGCTTCAGGGAAGCTATGGCTACACCTTC. The encoded protein is CASSSLQGSYGYTF. Full variable domain (remainder filled in from reference TRBV5-1 and TRBJ1-2): KAGVTQTPRYLIKTRGQQVTLSCSPISGHRSVSWYQQTPGQGLQFLFEYFSETQRNKGNFPGRFSGRQFSNSRSEMNVSTLELGDSALYLCASSSLQGSYGYTFGSGTRLTVV.

This chain joins TRBV6-5 and TRBJ2-4, with TRBD1 matching 7 bases. Germline CDR1 MNHEY, CDR2 SVGAGI. V trimming: 7 bases; J trimming: 5 bases; junction bases outside the gene matches: 5. The CDR3 has 13 amino acids. Written as DNA, the CDR3 is TGTGCCAGCATGCTAACAGGGGAAAACATTCAGTACTTC. It translates to CASMLTGENIQYF.